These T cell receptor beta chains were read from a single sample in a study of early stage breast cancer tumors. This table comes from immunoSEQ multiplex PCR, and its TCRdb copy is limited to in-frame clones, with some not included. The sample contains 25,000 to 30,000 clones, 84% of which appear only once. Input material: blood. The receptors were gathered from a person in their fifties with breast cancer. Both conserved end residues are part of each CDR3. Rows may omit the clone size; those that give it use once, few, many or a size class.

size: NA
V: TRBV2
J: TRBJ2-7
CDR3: CASSDILEQYF

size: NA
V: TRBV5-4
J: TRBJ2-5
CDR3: CASSLAVEETQYF

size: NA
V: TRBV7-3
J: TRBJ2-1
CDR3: CASSPQGGYNEQFF

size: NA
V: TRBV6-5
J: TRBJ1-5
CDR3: CASSLGLDQPQHF

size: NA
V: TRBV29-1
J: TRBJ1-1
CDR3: CSAEGYGLMNTEAFF

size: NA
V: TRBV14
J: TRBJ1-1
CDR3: CASSQEELNTEAFF

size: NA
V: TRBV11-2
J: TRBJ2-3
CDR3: CASSLVWTGGAVDTQYF

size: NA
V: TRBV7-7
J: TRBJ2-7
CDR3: CASSLKAGVEQYF

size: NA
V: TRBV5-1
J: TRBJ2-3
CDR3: CASSLDPQGLSTDTQYF

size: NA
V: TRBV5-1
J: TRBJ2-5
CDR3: CASSVWGQETQYF

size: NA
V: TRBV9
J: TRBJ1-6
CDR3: CASSALGADYSPLHF

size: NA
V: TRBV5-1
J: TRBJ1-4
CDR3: CASSDPQGSGEKLFF

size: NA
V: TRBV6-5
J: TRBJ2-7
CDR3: CASSPGQGFSYEQYF

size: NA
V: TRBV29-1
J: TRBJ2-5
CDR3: CSVDRQETQYF

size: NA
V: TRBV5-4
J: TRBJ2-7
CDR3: CASSTTGTGEQYF

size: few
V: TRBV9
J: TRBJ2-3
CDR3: CASSSSAAGRGTSTDTQYF

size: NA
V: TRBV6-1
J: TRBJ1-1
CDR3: CASRGASEAFF

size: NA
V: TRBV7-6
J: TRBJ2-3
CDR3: CASSLGAGGPGTQYF

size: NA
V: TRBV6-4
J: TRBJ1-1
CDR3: CASSDSSAGPTEAFF

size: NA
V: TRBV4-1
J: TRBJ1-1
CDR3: CASSPLLTGGNTEAFF

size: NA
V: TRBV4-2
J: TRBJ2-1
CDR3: CASSQDSGGYRNEQFF

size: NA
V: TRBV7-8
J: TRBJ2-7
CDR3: CASSLVGPGGEQYF

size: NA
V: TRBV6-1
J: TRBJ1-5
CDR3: CASSEFVRNSNQPQHF

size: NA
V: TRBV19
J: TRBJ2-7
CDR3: CASSIDGRYEQYF

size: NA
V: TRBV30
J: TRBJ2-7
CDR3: CAWSVPTGSSYEQYF

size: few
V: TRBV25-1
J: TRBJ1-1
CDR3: CASSGTGQPAF

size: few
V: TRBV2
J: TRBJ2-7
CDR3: CASSIRDGITYEQYF

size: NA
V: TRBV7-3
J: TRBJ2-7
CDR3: CASSLESISGYEQYF

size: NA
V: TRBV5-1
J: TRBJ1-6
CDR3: CASSLAGTQGSPLHF

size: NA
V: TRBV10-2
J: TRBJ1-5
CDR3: CASSWTGGDQPQHF

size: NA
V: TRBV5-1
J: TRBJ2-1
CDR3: CASSFGTGVHNEQFF

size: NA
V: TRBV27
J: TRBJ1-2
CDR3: CASSLFRDSYGYTF

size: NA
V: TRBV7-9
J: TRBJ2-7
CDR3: CASSSSSYEQYF

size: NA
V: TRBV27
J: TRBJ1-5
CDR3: CASSFKGYSNQPQHF

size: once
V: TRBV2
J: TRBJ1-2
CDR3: CASSVGGGYTF

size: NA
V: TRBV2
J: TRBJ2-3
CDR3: CVRLAGRTDTQYF

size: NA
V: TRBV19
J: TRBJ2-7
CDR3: CASSPGGRYEQYF

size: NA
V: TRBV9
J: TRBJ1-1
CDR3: CASGAGSIDTEAFF

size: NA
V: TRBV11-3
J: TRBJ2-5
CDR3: CASSQDGGETQYF

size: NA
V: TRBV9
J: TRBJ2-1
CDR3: CASSVVASGASYNEQFF

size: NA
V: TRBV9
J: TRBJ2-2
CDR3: CASSPRLLAGTGELFF

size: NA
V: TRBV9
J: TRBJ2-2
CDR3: CASSVLSGTGFTGELFF

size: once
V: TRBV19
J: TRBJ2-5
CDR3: CASSRNSGGAETQYF

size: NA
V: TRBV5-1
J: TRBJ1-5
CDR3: CASSLGGFSNQPQHF

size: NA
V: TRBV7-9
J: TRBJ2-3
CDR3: CASSLGGLAGGDTQYF

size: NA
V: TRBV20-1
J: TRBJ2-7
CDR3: CSARDLGEQYF

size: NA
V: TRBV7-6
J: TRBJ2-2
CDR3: CASSLVTGDTAGELFF

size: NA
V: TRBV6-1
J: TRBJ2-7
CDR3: CASSEDRATNSYEQYF